Listed below are T cell receptor beta chains from one sample, sequenced in a study of cytomegalovirus exposure and HLA in healthy donors. Sequenced by immunoSEQ multiplex PCR; TCRdb stores in-frame clones only, minus some. The data contain about 36,000 clones, around half of them singletons. Sequenced sample: PBMCs. The receptors stem from a woman aged 35 to 49 in good health and CMV-seropositive. CDR3s include the opening cysteine and the closing phenylalanine or tryptophan. The order of the fields is J gene, clone size, V gene, D gene, CDR3 DNA, CDR3 protein. A D gene is named only where the DNA matches it firmly. Clone sizes are given selectively: once, few, many, or a class where the clone is expanded.

J: TRBJ2-5
size: few
V: TRBV29-1
D: NA
DNA: TGCAGCGTTGCACCGGACCTTGGGAGGTGGGAGACCCAGTACTTC
CDR3: CSVAPDLGRWETQYF

J: TRBJ1-2
size: NA
V: TRBV6-4
D: NA
DNA: TGTGCCAGCAGTGAAGCAGCAGGCTCTAACTATGGCTACACCTTC
CDR3: CASSEAAGSNYGYTF

J: TRBJ2-1
size: NA
V: TRBV6-1
D: NA
DNA: TGTGCCAGCAGTGAACAGGGATTGAGTGAGCAGTTCTTC
CDR3: CASSEQGLSEQFF

J: TRBJ1-4
size: NA
V: TRBV2
D: TRBD1
DNA: TGTGCCAGCAGACCCGACAGGGGTCGCGAAAAACTGTTTTTT
CDR3: CASRPDRGREKLFF

J: TRBJ1-1
size: NA
V: TRBV5-1
D: NA
DNA: TGCGCCAGCAGCTTGGCTAGGTACACTGAAGCTTTCTTT
CDR3: CASSLARYTEAFF

J: TRBJ2-1
size: few
V: TRBV10-2
D: TRBD2
DNA: TGCGCCGCTAGTCCGGGGGGGGTGGGTGAGCAGTTCTTC
CDR3: CAASPGGVGEQFF

J: TRBJ2-7
size: NA
V: TRBV2
D: NA
DNA: TGTGCCAGCAGCCCAACAGGGTACGAGCAGTACTTC
CDR3: CASSPTGYEQYF

J: TRBJ1-6
size: NA
V: TRBV18
D: TRBD1
DNA: TGTGCCAGCTCACCTTCGGGACAGCGGAATTCACCCCTCCACTTT
CDR3: CASSPSGQRNSPLHF

J: TRBJ1-2
size: few
V: TRBV10-3
D: TRBD1
DNA: TGTGCCAGCAAGGGACAGGGAATGGTAGCCCTGGGAAAGGGCTACACCTTC
CDR3: CASKGQGMVALGKGYTF

J: TRBJ1-4
size: few
V: TRBV6-5
D: NA
DNA: TGTGCCAGCAGTCCGGTTCAGGGAGGTGGGGAAAAACTGTTTTTT
CDR3: CASSPVQGGGEKLFF

J: TRBJ2-3
size: NA
V: TRBV15
D: TRBD2
DNA: TGTGCCACCAGCCCCGGTAACATAGCGGGGGGGACAGATACGCAGTATTTT
CDR3: CATSPGNIAGGTDTQYF

J: TRBJ1-6
size: NA
V: TRBV28
D: TRBD1
DNA: TGTGCCAGCAGTCCGACCGGGACAGGGAGGAATTCACCCCTCCACTTT
CDR3: CASSPTGTGRNSPLHF

J: TRBJ1-2
size: NA
V: TRBV19
D: NA
DNA: TGTGCCAGTAGTACGCCCAGCGGGTATGGCTACACCTTC
CDR3: CASSTPSGYGYTF

J: TRBJ1-2
size: NA
V: TRBV29-1
D: NA
DNA: TGCAGCGTTGACGACAGATCCAAATCCTATGGCTACACCTTC
CDR3: CSVDDRSKSYGYTF

J: TRBJ1-2
size: NA
V: TRBV5-1
D: NA
DNA: TGCGCCAGCAGCCGGACAGCCTCTAACTATGGCTACACCTTC
CDR3: CASSRTASNYGYTF

J: TRBJ2-7
size: few
V: TRBV11-3
D: TRBD2
DNA: TGTGCCAGCAGCCCCCCCGGGGGGGCCGAGCAGTACTTC
CDR3: CASSPPGGAEQYF

J: TRBJ2-5
size: NA
V: TRBV7-9
D: TRBD1
DNA: TGTGCCAGCAGCCAGGCAGGGGGCCAAGAGACCCAGTACTTC
CDR3: CASSQAGGQETQYF

J: TRBJ1-1
size: NA
V: TRBV5-1
D: NA
DNA: TGCGCCAGCAGAAGTCAGGGATCGGAAGCTTTCTTT
CDR3: CASRSQGSEAFF

J: TRBJ2-5
size: NA
V: TRBV18
D: NA
DNA: TGTGCCAGCTCACCTTCGTACCAAGAGACCCAGTACTTC
CDR3: CASSPSYQETQYF

J: TRBJ1-2
size: NA
V: TRBV28
D: NA
DNA: TGTGCCAGCAGTTTACCGCGAGCTAACTATGGCTACACCTTC
CDR3: CASSLPRANYGYTF

J: TRBJ2-1
size: NA
V: TRBV11-2
D: NA
DNA: TGTGCCAGCAGCACGGACACTTTCTCCTACAATGAGCAGTTCTTC
CDR3: CASSTDTFSYNEQFF

J: TRBJ2-7
size: NA
V: TRBV7-8
D: TRBD1
DNA: TGTGCCAGCAGCCTGCGGGACAGGGGATACGAGCAGTACTTC
CDR3: CASSLRDRGYEQYF

J: TRBJ2-1
size: NA
V: TRBV18
D: NA
DNA: TGTGCCAGCTCTATCGCGACAGGTTTAAGGCTCAATGAGCAGTTCTTC
CDR3: CASSIATGLRLNEQFF

J: TRBJ1-2
size: few
V: TRBV5-1
D: TRBD1
DNA: TGCGCCAGCAGCTGGGATCAGGGACAGGGATACGGCTACACCTTC
CDR3: CASSWDQGQGYGYTF

J: TRBJ2-1
size: few
V: TRBV2
D: TRBD2
DNA: TGTGCCAGCAGATCGGCTAGCGGGGATGAGCAGTTCTTC
CDR3: CASRSASGDEQFF

J: TRBJ1-5
size: many
V: TRBV10-1
D: NA
DNA: TGCGCCAGCAGTGAATTCCCCACGGGGCCCCAGCATTTT
CDR3: CASSEFPTGPQHF

J: TRBJ2-7
size: few
V: TRBV7-2
D: NA
DNA: TGTGCCAGCAGCTTAGGGTTATCGGGCGAGCAGTACTTC
CDR3: CASSLGLSGEQYF

J: TRBJ1-5
size: NA
V: TRBV11-2
D: NA
DNA: TGTGCCAGCAGCTTAGGGCAGGGGAGCAATCAGCCCCAGCATTTT
CDR3: CASSLGQGSNQPQHF

J: TRBJ2-7
size: NA
V: TRBV10-3
D: NA
DNA: TGTGCCTCGTCCCGTGGTGTCTACTCCTACGAGCAGTACTTC
CDR3: CASSRGVYSYEQYF

J: TRBJ2-3
size: once
V: TRBV2
D: TRBD2
DNA: TGTGCCAGCAGGCAACTAGCGGCTATCACAGATACGCAGTATTTT
CDR3: CASRQLAAITDTQYF

J: TRBJ2-7
size: few
V: TRBV19
D: TRBD1
DNA: TGTGCCAGTAGCGGGACAGATTCCTACGAGCAGTACTTC
CDR3: CASSGTDSYEQYF

J: TRBJ1-4
size: NA
V: TRBV5-4
D: NA
DNA: TGTGCCAGCAGCTCCCGGACAACTACCCAGGAAAAACTGTTTTTT
CDR3: CASSSRTTTQEKLFF

J: TRBJ1-6
size: few
V: TRBV9
D: TRBD1
DNA: TGTGCCAGCAGCGCCCAGACAGGGGAGTATCGTTCACCCCTCCACTTT
CDR3: CASSAQTGEYRSPLHF

J: TRBJ2-6
size: NA
V: TRBV28
D: TRBD1
DNA: TGTGCCAGCAGACGAACTGACCGGGACAGGGGGCCTGGGGCCAACGTCCTGACTTTC
CDR3: CASRRTDRDRGPGANVLTF

J: TRBJ2-2
size: NA
V: TRBV6-1
D: NA
DNA: TGTGCCAGCACGAATGGGCCCACCGGGGAGCTGTTTTTT
CDR3: CASTNGPTGELFF

J: TRBJ2-7
size: NA
V: TRBV5-1
D: NA
DNA: TGCGCCAGCAGCCCAGAGGGACTGAGCTCCTACGAGCAGTACTTC
CDR3: CASSPEGLSSYEQYF

J: TRBJ2-6
size: few
V: TRBV4-2
D: NA
DNA: TGTGCCAGCAGCCAAGAACCCGGGATCTCTGGGGCCAACGTCCTGACTTTC
CDR3: CASSQEPGISGANVLTF

J: TRBJ2-2
size: NA
V: TRBV5-1
D: TRBD2
DNA: TGCGCCAGCAGCTTGGAGCGGGGGGCCAACACCGGGGAGCTGTTTTTT
CDR3: CASSLERGANTGELFF

J: TRBJ2-2
size: NA
V: TRBV2
D: NA
DNA: TGTGCCAGCAGCCTTGCGGGGGCCGACACCGGGGAGCTGTTTTTT
CDR3: CASSLAGADTGELFF

J: TRBJ2-7
size: NA
V: TRBV10-3
D: TRBD1
DNA: TGTGCCATCACCTGGACAGGGGGCGAGCAGTACTTC
CDR3: CAITWTGGEQYF

J: TRBJ2-3
size: NA
V: TRBV2
D: TRBD2
DNA: TGTGCCAGCGGGGAGCGGGGGGCACTCCATACGCAGTATTTT
CDR3: CASGERGALHTQYF

J: TRBJ1-1
size: few
V: TRBV5-1
D: TRBD1
DNA: TGCGCCAGCAGCTTGGCCGGACAGGCCAACACTGAAGCTTTCTTT
CDR3: CASSLAGQANTEAFF

J: TRBJ1-1
size: NA
V: TRBV29-1
D: NA
DNA: TGCAGCGCTACCCGGGAGGGTGGTACTGAAGCTTTCTTT
CDR3: CSATREGGTEAFF

J: TRBJ2-6
size: NA
V: TRBV7-3
D: TRBD1
DNA: TGTGCCAGCAGGACAGGGGTCAACGTCCTGACTTTC
CDR3: CASRTGVNVLTF

J: TRBJ1-1
size: NA
V: TRBV18
D: NA
DNA: TGTGCCAGCTCTTCCCTGCGGGGGGGGAACACTGAAGCTTTCTTT
CDR3: CASSSLRGGNTEAFF

J: TRBJ2-5
size: NA
V: TRBV5-6
D: NA
DNA: TGTGCCAGCGGAGCTTACGGTGGGGGCGGGGGGACCCAGTACTTC
CDR3: CASGAYGGGGGTQYF

J: TRBJ1-2
size: few
V: TRBV15
D: NA
DNA: TGTGCCACCAGCAGAGATCAGGGCCCCTATGGCTACACCTTC
CDR3: CATSRDQGPYGYTF

J: TRBJ2-3
size: NA
V: TRBV9
D: NA
DNA: TGTGCCAGCAGCGCTACTCCTGGCACAGGTACGCAGTATTTT
CDR3: CASSATPGTGTQYF

J: TRBJ2-2
size: few
V: TRBV4-3
D: NA
DNA: TGCGCCAGCAGCCACATCGGAAGGGGGGGGCCTAACACCGGGGAGCTGTTTTTT
CDR3: CASSHIGRGGPNTGELFF

J: TRBJ1-4
size: NA
V: TRBV15
D: TRBD1
DNA: TGTGCCACCAGCGACGTCACAGGGGGGAGTGAAAAACTGTTTTTT
CDR3: CATSDVTGGSEKLFF

J: TRBJ2-2
size: NA
V: TRBV28
D: NA
DNA: TGTGCCAGCAGCCGTGGACAGAACACCGGGGAGCTGTTTTTT
CDR3: CASSRGQNTGELFF